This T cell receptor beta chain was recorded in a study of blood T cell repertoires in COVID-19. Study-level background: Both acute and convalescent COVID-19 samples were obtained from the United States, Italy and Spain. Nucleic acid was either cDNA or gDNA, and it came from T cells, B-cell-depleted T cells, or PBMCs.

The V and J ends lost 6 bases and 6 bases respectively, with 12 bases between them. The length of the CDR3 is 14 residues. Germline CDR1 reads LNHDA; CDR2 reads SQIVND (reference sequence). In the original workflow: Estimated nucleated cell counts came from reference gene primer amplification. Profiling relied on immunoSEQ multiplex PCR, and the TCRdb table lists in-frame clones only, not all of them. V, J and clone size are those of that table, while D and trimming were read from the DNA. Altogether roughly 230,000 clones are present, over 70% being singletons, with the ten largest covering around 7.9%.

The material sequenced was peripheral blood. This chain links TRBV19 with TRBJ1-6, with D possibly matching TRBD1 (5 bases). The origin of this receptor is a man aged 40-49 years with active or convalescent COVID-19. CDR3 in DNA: TGTGCCAGTAGGAAGGACACTCTTAATTCACCCCTCCACTTT. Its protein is CASRKDTLNSPLHF.